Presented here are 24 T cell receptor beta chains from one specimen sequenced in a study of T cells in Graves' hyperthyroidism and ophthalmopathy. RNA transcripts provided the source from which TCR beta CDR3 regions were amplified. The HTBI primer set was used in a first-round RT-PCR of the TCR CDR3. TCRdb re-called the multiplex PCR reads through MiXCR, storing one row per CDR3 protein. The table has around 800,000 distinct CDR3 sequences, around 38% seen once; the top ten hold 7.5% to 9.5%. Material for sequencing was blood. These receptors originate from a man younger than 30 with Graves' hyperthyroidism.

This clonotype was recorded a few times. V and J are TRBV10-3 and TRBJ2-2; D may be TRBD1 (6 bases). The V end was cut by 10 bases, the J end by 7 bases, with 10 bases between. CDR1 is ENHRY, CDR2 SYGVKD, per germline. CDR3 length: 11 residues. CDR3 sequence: CATSQGGELFF. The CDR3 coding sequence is TGTGCCACATCACAGGGCGGGGAGCTGTTTTTT.

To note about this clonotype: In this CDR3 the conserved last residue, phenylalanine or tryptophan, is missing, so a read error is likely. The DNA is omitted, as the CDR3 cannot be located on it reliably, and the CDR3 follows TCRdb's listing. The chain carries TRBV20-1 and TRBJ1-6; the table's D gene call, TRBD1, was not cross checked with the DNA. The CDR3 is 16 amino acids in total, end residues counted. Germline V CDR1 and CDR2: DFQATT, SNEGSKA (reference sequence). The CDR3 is CSACTGGSSYNSPRPR.

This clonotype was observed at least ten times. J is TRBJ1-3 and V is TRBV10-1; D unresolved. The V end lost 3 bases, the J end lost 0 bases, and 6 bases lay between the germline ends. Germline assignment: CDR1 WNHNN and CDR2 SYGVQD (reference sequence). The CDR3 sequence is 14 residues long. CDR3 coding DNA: TGCGCCAGCAGTGACACCCGCTCTGGAAACACCATATATTTT. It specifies CASSDTRSGNTIYF.

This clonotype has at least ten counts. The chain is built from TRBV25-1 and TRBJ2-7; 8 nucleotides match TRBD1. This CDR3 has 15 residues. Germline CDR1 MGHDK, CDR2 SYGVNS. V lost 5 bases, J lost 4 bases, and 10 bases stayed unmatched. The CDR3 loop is CASSTGGNLHYEQYF. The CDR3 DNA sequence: TGTGCCAGCAGTACAGGGGGTAACCTACATTACGAGCAGTACTTC.

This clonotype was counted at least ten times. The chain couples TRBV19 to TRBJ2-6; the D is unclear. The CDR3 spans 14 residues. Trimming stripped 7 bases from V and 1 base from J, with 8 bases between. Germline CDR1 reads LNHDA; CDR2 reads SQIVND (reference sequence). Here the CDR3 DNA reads TGTGCCAGTATCCCCTCGTCTGGGGCCAACGTCCTGACTTTC. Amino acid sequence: CASIPSSGANVLTF.

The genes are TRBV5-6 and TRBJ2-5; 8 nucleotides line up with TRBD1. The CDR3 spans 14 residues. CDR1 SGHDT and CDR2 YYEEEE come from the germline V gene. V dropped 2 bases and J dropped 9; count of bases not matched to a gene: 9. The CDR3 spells CASSFQGAREAQYF. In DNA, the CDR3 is TGTGCCAGCAGCTTTCAGGGGGCGAGGGAGGCCCAGTACTTC.

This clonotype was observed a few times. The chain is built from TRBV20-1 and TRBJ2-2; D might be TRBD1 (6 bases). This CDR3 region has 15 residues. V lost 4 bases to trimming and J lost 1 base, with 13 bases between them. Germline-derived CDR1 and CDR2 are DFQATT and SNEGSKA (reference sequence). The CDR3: CSAISDSQNTGELFF. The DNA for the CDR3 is TGCAGTGCTATTTCGGACAGCCAGAACACCGGGGAGCTGTTTTTT.

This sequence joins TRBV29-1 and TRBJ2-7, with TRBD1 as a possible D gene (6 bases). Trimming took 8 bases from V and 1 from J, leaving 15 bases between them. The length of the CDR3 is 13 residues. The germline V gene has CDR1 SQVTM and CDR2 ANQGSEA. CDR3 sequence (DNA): TGCAGCTTCGCCCATACAGGGTCCTACGAGCAGTACTTC. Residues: CSFAHTGSYEQYF.

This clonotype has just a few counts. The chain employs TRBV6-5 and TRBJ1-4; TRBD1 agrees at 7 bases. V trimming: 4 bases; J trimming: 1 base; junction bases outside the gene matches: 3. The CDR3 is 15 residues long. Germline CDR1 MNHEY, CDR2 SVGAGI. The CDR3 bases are TGTGCCAGCAGTTCCCGACAGGGAACTAATGAAAAACTGTTTTTT. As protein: CASSSRQGTNEKLFF.

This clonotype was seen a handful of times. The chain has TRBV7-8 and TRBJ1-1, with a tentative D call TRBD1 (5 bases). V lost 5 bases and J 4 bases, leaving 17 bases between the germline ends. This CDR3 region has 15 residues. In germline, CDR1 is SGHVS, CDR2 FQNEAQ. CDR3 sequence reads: CASSPREGLGTEAFF. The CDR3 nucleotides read TGTGCCAGCAGCCCCCGTGAGGGGCTTGGCACTGAAGCTTTCTTT.

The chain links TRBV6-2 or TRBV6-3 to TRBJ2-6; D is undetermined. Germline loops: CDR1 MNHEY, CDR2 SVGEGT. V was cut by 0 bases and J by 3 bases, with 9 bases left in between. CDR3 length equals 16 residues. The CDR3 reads CASSYSKEYGANVLTF. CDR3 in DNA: TGTGCCAGCAGTTACTCGAAGGAGTATGGGGCCAACGTCCTGACTTTC.

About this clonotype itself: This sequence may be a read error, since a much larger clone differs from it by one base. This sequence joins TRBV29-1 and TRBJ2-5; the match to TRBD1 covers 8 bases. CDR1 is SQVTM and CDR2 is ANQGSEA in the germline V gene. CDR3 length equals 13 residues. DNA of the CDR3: TGCAGCGTTGTCAGGAGGCAGGGGGCGACCCAGAACTTC. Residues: CSVVRRQGATQNF.

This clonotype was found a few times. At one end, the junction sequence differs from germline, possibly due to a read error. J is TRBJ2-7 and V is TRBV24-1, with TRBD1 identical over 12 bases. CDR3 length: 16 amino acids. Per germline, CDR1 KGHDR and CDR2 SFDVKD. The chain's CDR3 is CASSEPGQGATYEQYF. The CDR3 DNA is TGTGCCAGCAGTGAACCGGGACAGGGGGCTACCTACGAGCAGTACTTC.

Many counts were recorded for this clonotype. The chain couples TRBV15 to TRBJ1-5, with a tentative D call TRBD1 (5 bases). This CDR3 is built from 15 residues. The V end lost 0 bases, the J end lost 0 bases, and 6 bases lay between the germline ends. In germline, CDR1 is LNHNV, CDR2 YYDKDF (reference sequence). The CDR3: CATSRERGSNQPQHF. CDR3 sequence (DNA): TGTGCCACCAGCAGAGAAAGGGGTAGCAATCAGCCCCAGCATTTT.

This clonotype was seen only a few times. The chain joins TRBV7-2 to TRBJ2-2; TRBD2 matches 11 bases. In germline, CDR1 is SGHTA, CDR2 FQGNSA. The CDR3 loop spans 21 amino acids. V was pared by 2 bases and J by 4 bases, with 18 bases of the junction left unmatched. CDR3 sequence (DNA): TGTGCCAGCAGCTTACTACCCCCGGGACTAGCGGTCCTTAGGGGCACCGGGGAGCTGTTTTTT. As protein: CASSLLPPGLAVLRGTGELFF.

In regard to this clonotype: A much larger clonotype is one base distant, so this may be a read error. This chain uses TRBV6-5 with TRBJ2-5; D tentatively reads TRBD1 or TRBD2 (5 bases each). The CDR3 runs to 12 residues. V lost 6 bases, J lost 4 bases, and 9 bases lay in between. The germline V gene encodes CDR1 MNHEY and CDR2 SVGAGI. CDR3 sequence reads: CASSHGAETQYF. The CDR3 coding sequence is TGTGCCAGCAGCCACGGGGCAGAGACCCAGTACTTC.

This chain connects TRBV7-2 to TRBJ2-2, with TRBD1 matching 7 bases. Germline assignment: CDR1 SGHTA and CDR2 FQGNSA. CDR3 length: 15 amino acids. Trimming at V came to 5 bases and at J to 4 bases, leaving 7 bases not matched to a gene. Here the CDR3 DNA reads TGTGCCAGCAGCCCTCCGACAGGGACCACCGGGGAGCTGTTTTTT. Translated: CASSPPTGTTGELFF.

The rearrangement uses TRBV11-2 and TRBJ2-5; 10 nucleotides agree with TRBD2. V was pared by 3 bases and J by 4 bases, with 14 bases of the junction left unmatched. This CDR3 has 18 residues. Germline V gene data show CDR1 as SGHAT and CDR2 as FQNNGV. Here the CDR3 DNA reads TGTGCCAGCAGCTTTTGGGCTAGCGGGGGTACCCACCGAGAGACCCAGTACTTC. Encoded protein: CASSFWASGGTHRETQYF. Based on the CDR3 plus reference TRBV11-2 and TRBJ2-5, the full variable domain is EAGVAQSPRYKIIEKRQSVAFWCNPISGHATLYWYQQILGQGPKLLIQFQNNGVVDDSQLPKDRFSAERLKGVDSTLKIQPAKLEDSAVYLCASSFWASGGTHRETQYFGPGTRLLVL.

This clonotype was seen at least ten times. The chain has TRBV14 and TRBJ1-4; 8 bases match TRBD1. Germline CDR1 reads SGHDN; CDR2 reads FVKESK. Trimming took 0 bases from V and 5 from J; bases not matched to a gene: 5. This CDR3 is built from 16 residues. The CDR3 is CASSQDSTGENEKLFF. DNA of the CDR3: TGTGCCAGCAGCCAAGACTCGACAGGGGAAAATGAAAAACTGTTTTTT.

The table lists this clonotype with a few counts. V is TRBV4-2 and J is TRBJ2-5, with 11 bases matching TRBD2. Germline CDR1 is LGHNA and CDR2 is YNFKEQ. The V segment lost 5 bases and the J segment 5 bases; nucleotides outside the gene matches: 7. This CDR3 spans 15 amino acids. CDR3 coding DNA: TGTGCCAGCAGCTATAGCGGGGGGGCTGAGGAGACCCAGTACTTC. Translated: CASSYSGGAEETQYF.

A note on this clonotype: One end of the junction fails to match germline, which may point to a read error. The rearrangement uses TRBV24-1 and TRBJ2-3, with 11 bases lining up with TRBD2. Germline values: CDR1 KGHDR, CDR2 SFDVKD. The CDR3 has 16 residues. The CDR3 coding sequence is TGTGCCATCAGTCCACCCCCGACTAGCGGGGCAGATGCGCAGTATTTT. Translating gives CAISPPPTSGADAQYF.

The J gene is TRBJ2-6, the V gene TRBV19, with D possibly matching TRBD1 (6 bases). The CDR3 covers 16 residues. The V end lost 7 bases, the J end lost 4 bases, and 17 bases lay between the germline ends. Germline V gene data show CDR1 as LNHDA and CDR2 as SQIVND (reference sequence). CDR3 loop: CASTKGRDTGANVLTF. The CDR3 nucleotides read TGTGCCAGTACCAAGGGTCGGGACACCGGGGCCAACGTCCTGACTTTC.

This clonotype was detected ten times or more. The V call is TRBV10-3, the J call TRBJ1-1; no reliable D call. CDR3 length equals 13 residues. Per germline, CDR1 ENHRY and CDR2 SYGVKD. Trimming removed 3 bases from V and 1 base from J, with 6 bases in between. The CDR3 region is CAISDQQNTEAFF. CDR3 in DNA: TGTGCCATCAGTGACCAGCAGAACACTGAAGCTTTCTTT.

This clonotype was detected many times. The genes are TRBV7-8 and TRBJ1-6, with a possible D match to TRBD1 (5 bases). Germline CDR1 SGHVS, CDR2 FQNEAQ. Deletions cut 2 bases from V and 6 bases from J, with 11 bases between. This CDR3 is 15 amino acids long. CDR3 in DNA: TGTGCCAGCAGCTTAAGTGGGGCCGCTAATTCACCCCTCCACTTT. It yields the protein CASSLSGAANSPLHF.